This T cell receptor beta chain is drawn from a study of blood T cell repertoires in COVID-19. Study overall: PBMCs, B-cell-depleted T cells, or T cells were the source of the cDNA or gDNA that made up the material.

Original processing methods: Estimated nucleated cell counts came from reference gene primer amplification. Sequencing was performed with immunoSEQ multiplex PCR; in TCRdb, only in-frame clones are kept and a portion is missing. V and J calls and clone size are copied from that table; D and trimming were computed from the DNA. The table has some 77,000 clones, nearly 90% seen once. The CDR3 totals 13 residues. CDR1 and CDR2 (germline): SEHNR, FQNEAQ (reference sequence). With 4 bases clipped from V and 6 bases from J, the junction kept 5 bases outside the gene matches. The receptor comes from a woman older than 75 with active or convalescent COVID-19. The rearrangement uses TRBV7-9 and TRBJ2-7, with 8 bases matching TRBD2. The specimen sequenced was peripheral blood. CDR3 in amino acids: CASSSGTSSEQYF. The CDR3 DNA reads as TGTGCCAGCAGCTCCGGGACTAGTAGCGAGCAGTACTTC.